The T cell receptor (beta chain) under discussion was sequenced for a study of CD8+ T cells in alopecia areata. Sequencing used cDNA as its template, made by extracting RNA and reverse transcribing it. The protocol was immunoSEQ multiplex PCR, while the TCRdb copy is restricted to in-frame clones and leaves out a portion. Here the sample spans 95,000 to 120,000 clones, roughly 55% being singletons. Both CD4+ and CD8+ T cells were separated by sorting PBMCs. In germline, CDR1 is MDHEN, CDR2 SYDVKM. The CDR3 is 14 amino acids. The ends were cut back, 3 bases at V and 3 bases at J, with 12 bases in the middle. Study results and limitations: Whereas mice showed it more clearly, TCR sharing across patients was murkier, possibly because of HLA.

This clone was recorded a few times. As yet, its antigen is unknown. The rearrangement uses TRBV28 and TRBJ2-7; D remains ambiguous. This TCR was recovered from a human donor with alopecia areata. What was sequenced was NKG2D-low CD8+ T cells sorted from blood. CDR3 loop: CASSLAVVFYEQYF. The CDR3 coding sequence is TGTGCCAGCAGTTTGGCGGTCGTGTTCTACGAGCAGTACTTC.